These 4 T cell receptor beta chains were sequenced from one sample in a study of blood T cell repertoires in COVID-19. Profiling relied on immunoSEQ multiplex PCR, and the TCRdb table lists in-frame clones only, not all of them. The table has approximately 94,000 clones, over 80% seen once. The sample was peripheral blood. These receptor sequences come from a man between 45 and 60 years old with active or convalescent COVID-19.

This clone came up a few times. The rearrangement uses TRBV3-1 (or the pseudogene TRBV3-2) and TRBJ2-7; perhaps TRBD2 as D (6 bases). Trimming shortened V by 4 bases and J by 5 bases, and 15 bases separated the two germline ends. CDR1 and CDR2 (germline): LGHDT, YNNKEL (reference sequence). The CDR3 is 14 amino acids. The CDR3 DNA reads TGTGCCAGCAGCCGGGTTAGCGGTACGAACGAGCAGTACTTC. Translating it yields CASSRVSGTNEQYF.

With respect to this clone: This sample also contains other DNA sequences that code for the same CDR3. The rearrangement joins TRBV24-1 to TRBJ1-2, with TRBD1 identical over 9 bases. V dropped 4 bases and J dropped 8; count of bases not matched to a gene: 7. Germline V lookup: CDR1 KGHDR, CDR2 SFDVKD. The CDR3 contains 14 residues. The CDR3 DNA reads TGTGCCACCAGTGACCCCGGGACAGGGTGGGGCTACACCTTC. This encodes CATSDPGTGWGYTF.

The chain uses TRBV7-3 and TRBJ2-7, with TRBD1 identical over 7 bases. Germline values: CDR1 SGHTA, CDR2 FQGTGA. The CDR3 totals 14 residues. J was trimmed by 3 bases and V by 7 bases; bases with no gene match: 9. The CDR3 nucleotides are TGTGCCAGCACCCCAGGGGGACGATTCTACGAGCAGTACTTC. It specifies CASTPGGRFYEQYF.

The CDR3 coding sequence is TGTGCCAGCAGCGTACAACCCTCAGGGAAAGAGACCCAGTACTTC. Its translation: CASSVQPSGKETQYF. V usage is TRBV9 and J usage is TRBJ2-5, with D perhaps TRBD1 (5 bases). V lost 1 base and J lost 3, with 13 bases in between. Germline V CDR1 and CDR2: SGDLS, YYNGEE. This CDR3 comprises 15 residues. The full variable domain, in which reference TRBV9 and TRBJ2-5 provide the parts outside the CDR3, is DSGVTQTPKHLITATGQRVTLRCSPRSGDLSVYWYQQSLDQGLQFLIQYYNGEERAKGNILERFSAQQFPDLHSELNLSSLELGDSALYFCASSVQPSGKETQYFGPGTRLLVL.